These 29 T cell receptor beta chains came from one sample sequenced in a study of cytomegalovirus exposure and HLA in healthy donors. Measured with immunoSEQ multiplex PCR; TCRdb has only the in-frame clones, and not every one. The sample lists approximately 260,000 clones; 80% to 90% were seen once. Sequenced: PBMCs. These receptor sequences come from a woman under 30 in good health and CMV-seronegative.

The chain joins TRBV11-3 to TRBJ2-2; weak D call: TRBD1 (6 bases). Trimming left V 5 bases short and J 1 base short, with 11 bases between. The CDR3 totals 15 residues. Germline V gene sequence: CDR1 SGHNT, CDR2 YENEEA. This CDR3 is CASSRDIRNTGELFF. The CDR3 DNA is TGTGCCAGCAGCCGGGACATAAGGAACACCGGGGAGCTGTTTTTT. The full variable domain, completed using reference TRBV11-3 and TRBJ2-2, is EAGVVQSPRYKIIEKKQPVAFWCNPISGHNTLYWYLQNLGQGPELLIRYENEEAVDDSQLPKDRFSAERLKGVDSTLKIQPAELGDSAVYLCASSRDIRNTGELFFGEGSRLTVL.

The chain employs TRBV4-1 and TRBJ2-7; TRBD2 matches at 13 bases. J gave up 6 bases and V 5 bases, and 7 bases lay outside the gene matches. The CDR3 extends over 15 amino acids. Germline V gene lookup returns CDR1 MGHRA and CDR2 YSYEKL. The CDR3 spells CASSYRTSGSGEQYF. The CDR3 region has the DNA TGCGCCAGCAGCTACCGGACTAGCGGGAGCGGCGAGCAGTACTTC.

J is TRBJ2-7 and V is TRBV9, with D possibly matching TRBD2 (7 bases). The CDR3 has 16 amino acids. The germline V and J ends were trimmed by 4 bases and 2 bases, with 19 bases remaining between them. Germline CDR1 SGDLS, CDR2 YYNGEE. The CDR3 is CASSPDGWRGPYEQYF. In DNA, the CDR3 is TGTGCCAGCAGCCCAGACGGTTGGCGGGGGCCCTACGAGCAGTACTTC.

The V call is TRBV9, the J call TRBJ2-7, with 10 positions matching TRBD1. The germline V gene encodes CDR1 SGDLS and CDR2 YYNGEE. The CDR3 extends over 15 amino acids. The trim removed 4 bases at V and 7 bases at J, leaving 11 bases unmatched. CDR3 in amino acids: CASSHGGGTGEEQYF. In nucleotides, the CDR3 is TGTGCCAGCAGCCACGGTGGCGGGACAGGGGAAGAGCAGTACTTC.

The V call is TRBV11-2, the J call TRBJ2-7; D gene unclear. The CDR3 sequence is 14 residues long. Germline V lookup: CDR1 SGHAT, CDR2 FQNNGV. The V and J ends lost 3 bases and 3 bases respectively, with 12 bases between them. The CDR3, as DNA: TGTGCCAGCAGCTTTATGGCGGTCCGCTACGAGCAGTACTTC. It yields the protein CASSFMAVRYEQYF.

The V and J genes are TRBV14 and TRBJ2-7, with 12 bases identical to TRBD2. This CDR3 contains 16 residues. CDR1 and CDR2 (germline): SGHDN, FVKESK. After removal of 0 bases from V and 4 bases from J, the junction contained 4 bases not matched to a gene. The CDR3 nucleotides read TGTGCCAGCAGCCAAGAGTCTAGCGGGGGGGCTTACGAGCAGTACTTC. It is translated as CASSQESSGGAYEQYF.

This chain links TRBV19 with TRBJ2-3, with a tentative D call TRBD2 (6 bases). The CDR3 has 16 residues. The germline V gene encodes CDR1 LNHDA and CDR2 SQIVND (reference sequence). V was cut by 8 bases and J by 0 bases, with 18 bases left in between. The CDR3 spells CASQPPGLLSTDTQYF. The CDR3 nucleotides are TGTGCCAGTCAACCCCCCGGACTACTAAGCACAGATACGCAGTATTTT.

This chain links TRBV5-1 with TRBJ2-1; 8 positions match TRBD2. CDR3 length: 16 amino acids. V was pared by 4 bases and J by 3 bases, with 9 bases of the junction left unmatched. Germline CDR1 reads SGHRS; CDR2 reads YFSETQ. The CDR3 DNA reads TGCGCCAGCAGCCTATGGCTAGCGGGCGTCTACAATGAGCAGTTCTTC. Translation gives CASSLWLAGVYNEQFF.

This clone was observed a single time. The V gene is TRBV4-3, the J gene TRBJ1-4; D ambiguous. Trimming shortened V by 0 bases and J by 5 bases, and 16 bases separated the two germline ends. CDR3 length equals 17 residues. CDR1 is LGHNA, CDR2 YSLEER, per germline. For the CDR3, the DNA is TGCGCCAGCAGCCAAGAGATTTCGGCAGGACTAAATGAAAAACTGTTTTTT. Translating it yields CASSQEISAGLNEKLFF.

The chain has TRBV30 and TRBJ2-1, with a weak D call TRBD2 (6 bases). Trimming stripped 0 bases from V and 1 base from J, with 10 bases between. The CDR3 has 15 residues. Germline CDR1 GTSNPN, CDR2 SVGIG (reference sequence). The CDR3 is CAWSVALASYNEQFF. The CDR3 DNA sequence: TGTGCCTGGAGTGTAGCACTAGCATCCTACAATGAGCAGTTCTTC.

The chain uses TRBV4-1 and TRBJ2-7; D unclear. CDR1 MGHRA and CDR2 YSYEKL come from the germline V gene. The CDR3 runs to 13 residues. V lost 0 bases, J lost 8 bases, and 11 bases lay in between. The CDR3 DNA reads TGCGCCAGCAGCCAAGATCTCCAGTCAAAGCAGTACTTC. Its protein product is CASSQDLQSKQYF.

The chain is built from TRBV25-1 and TRBJ2-1; the D is unclear. The CDR3 length is 11 residues. V was pared by 8 bases and J by 6 bases, with 8 bases between. Germline values: CDR1 MGHDK, CDR2 SYGVNS. The CDR3 here is CASGPSNEQFF. The CDR3 DNA sequence: TGTGCCAGCGGCCCCAGCAATGAGCAGTTCTTC. The full variable domain, with the rest looked up from reference TRBV25-1 and TRBJ2-1, is EADIYQTPRYLVIGTGKKITLECSQTMGHDKMYWYQQDPGMELHLIHYSYGVNSTEKGDLSSESTVSRIRTEHFPLTLESARPSHTSQYLCASGPSNEQFFGPGTRLTVL.

V usage is TRBV13 and J usage is TRBJ2-7; TRBD2 agrees at 11 bases. The CDR3 loop spans 15 amino acids. V dropped 5 bases and J dropped 3; count of bases not matched to a gene: 6. Germline V gene lookup returns CDR1 PRHDT and CDR2 FYEKMQ (reference sequence). The CDR3 here is CASSLVTSGVYEQYF. DNA of the CDR3: TGTGCCAGCAGCCTAGTGACTAGCGGGGTCTACGAGCAGTACTTC.

The chain couples TRBV19 to TRBJ1-5, with 9 bases fitting TRBD1. Germline V gene data show CDR1 as LNHDA and CDR2 as SQIVND (reference sequence). This CDR3 comprises 17 residues. The J segment lost 3 bases and the V segment lost 4 bases, leaving 10 bases of the junction unmatched. The chain's CDR3 is CASSRKDRGHLNQPQHF. The CDR3, as DNA: TGTGCCAGTAGTAGGAAGGACAGGGGACACCTCAATCAGCCCCAGCATTTT.

Regarding this clone: The sample contains more than one DNA sequence encoding this CDR3. CDR3 coding DNA: TGTGCCAGCAGTAGGGACAGAGCCTACGAGCAGTACTTC. Protein product: CASSRDRAYEQYF. This sequence joins TRBV2 and TRBJ2-7; 7 positions match TRBD1. This CDR3 spans 13 amino acids. Germline-derived CDR1 and CDR2 are SNHLY and FYNNEI. V lost 5 bases and J lost 2; bases outside the gene matches: 3.

By its share, this clone is medium-sized. The chain joins TRBV2 to TRBJ1-5; 7 bases map to TRBD1. V gave up 3 bases and J gave up 4 bases; unmatched junction bases: 6. CDR1 is SNHLY, CDR2 FYNNEI, per germline. The CDR3 is 15 amino acids. The CDR3 nucleotides read TGTGCCAGCAGTGAGGTGACAGGGAATAATCAGCCCCAGCATTTT. This codes for CASSEVTGNNQPQHF.

This chain connects TRBV30 to TRBJ1-2; the D gene is possibly TRBD1 (5 bases). Germline V gene lookup returns CDR1 GTSNPN and CDR2 SVGIG (reference sequence). V dropped 0 bases and J dropped 10 bases, with 9 bases sitting between them. This CDR3 is 11 amino acids long. In DNA, the CDR3 is TGTGCCTGGAGTGTTTGGGGGGACTACACCTTC. Translating it yields CAWSVWGDYTF.

The chain is built from TRBV11-2 and TRBJ2-7; 7 nucleotides agree with TRBD2. The CDR3 runs to 16 residues. V lost 0 bases to trimming and J lost 3 bases; unmatched junction nucleotides: 8. Germline lookup yields CDR1 SGHAT and CDR2 FQNNGV. The CDR3 here is CASSLDKGRADYEQYF. The DNA of the CDR3 is TGTGCCAGCAGCTTAGACAAAGGGAGGGCCGACTACGAGCAGTACTTC.

The chain combines TRBV9 with TRBJ2-2; 8 bases fit TRBD1. Germline trimming cut 3 bases from V and 5 bases from J; bases unmatched to any gene: 12. This CDR3 has 17 amino acids. Germline V CDR1 and CDR2: SGDLS, YYNGEE. This chain's CDR3 is CASSAETGARVTGELFF. The CDR3, as DNA: TGTGCCAGCAGCGCAGAGACAGGGGCGAGGGTGACCGGGGAGCTGTTTTTT.

This sequence joins TRBV27 and TRBJ1-6; 10 bases line up with TRBD1. Germline V gene sequence: CDR1 MNHEY, CDR2 SMNVEV (reference sequence). This CDR3 spans 14 amino acids. The V gene end was trimmed by 6 bases and the J gene end by 10 bases; junction bases not matched to a gene: 6. The CDR3 DNA reads as TGTGCCAGCAGGCTGACAGGGGGCGACTCACCCCTCCACTTT. Amino acid sequence: CASRLTGGDSPLHF.

As DNA, the CDR3 is TGTGCCAGCTCCAGGGGGAATGAAAAACTGTTTTTT. Residues: CASSRGNEKLFF. The chain carries TRBV18 and TRBJ1-4, with TRBD1 matching over 7 bases. Trimming took 6 bases from V and 5 from J; bases not matched to a gene: 0. This CDR3 region has 12 residues. Looked up from germline, CDR1 is KGHSH and CDR2 is LQKENI.

The genes are TRBV28 and TRBJ1-2; D is undetermined. V shed 8 bases and J shed 4 bases, with 14 bases lying between them. CDR1 is MDHEN, CDR2 SYDVKM, per germline. This CDR3 contains 13 residues. This CDR3 is CASGKQVPYGYTF. The CDR3 bases are TGTGCCAGCGGAAAGCAGGTTCCCTATGGCTACACCTTC.

The chain combines TRBV27 with TRBJ2-1; 13 nucleotides agree with TRBD2. The trim removed 5 bases at V and 9 bases at J, leaving 7 bases unmatched. Germline CDR1 reads MNHEY; CDR2 reads SMNVEV (reference sequence). This CDR3 has 15 residues. CDR3 sequence reads: CASSPPGLAGLEQFF. CDR3 DNA: TGTGCCAGCAGTCCTCCGGGACTAGCGGGACTTGAGCAGTTCTTC.

The chain uses TRBV27 and TRBJ1-1; tentatively, D is TRBD1 (5 bases). The CDR3 spans 14 residues. The germline CDR1 and CDR2 sequences are MNHEY and SMNVEV (reference sequence). The V end was cut by 3 bases, the J end by 7 bases, with 15 bases between. In DNA form, the CDR3 reads TGTGCCAGCAGTTTGATCCAGGGTGAGTTTGAAGCTTTCTTT. Translating gives CASSLIQGEFEAFF.

This sequence joins TRBV6-4 and TRBJ2-2; TRBD1 might be the D (5 bases). Trimming took off 5 bases at V and 3 bases at J, with 13 bases between the two ends. The CDR3 sequence is 15 residues long. Germline V CDR1 and CDR2: MRHNA, SNTAGT. The CDR3 sequence: CASSRADSHTGELFF. CDR3 bases: TGTGCCAGCAGTCGGGCCGACAGCCACACCGGGGAGCTGTTTTTT.

This chain links TRBV4-1 with TRBJ1-4; D is perhaps TRBD1 (5 bases). V gave up 3 bases and J gave up 4 bases, with 12 bases separating them. Per germline, CDR1 MGHRA and CDR2 YSYEKL. CDR3 length: 15 residues. The CDR3 spells CASSQGWDFNEKLFF. CDR3 coding DNA: TGCGCCAGCAGCCAGGGATGGGACTTTAATGAAAAACTGTTTTTT.

The CDR3 region is CASSLQGNTEAFF. The CDR3 bases are TGTGCCAGCAGTTTACAGGGGAACACTGAAGCTTTCTTT. This chain uses TRBV27 with TRBJ1-1; weak D call: TRBD1 (5 bases). V was trimmed by 2 bases and J by 1 base, leaving 5 bases between them. Germline V gene data show CDR1 as MNHEY and CDR2 as SMNVEV (reference sequence). The CDR3 runs to 13 residues.

The genes are TRBV9 and TRBJ2-1, with 11 bases that match TRBD2. This CDR3 region has 15 residues. CDR1 is SGDLS, CDR2 YYNGEE, per germline. Unmatched junction bases numbered 5, after V lost 0 bases and J lost 9 bases. CDR3 DNA: TGTGCCAGCAGCGTAGGACTAGCGGGACAGGGTGAGCAGTTCTTC. It translates to CASSVGLAGQGEQFF. Looking up the rest from reference TRBV9 and TRBJ2-1 gives the full variable domain: DSGVTQTPKHLITATGQRVTLRCSPRSGDLSVYWYQQSLDQGLQFLIQYYNGEERAKGNILERFSAQQFPDLHSELNLSSLELGDSALYFCASSVGLAGQGEQFFGPGTRLTVL.

This chain connects TRBV6-5 to TRBJ1-1; D is possibly TRBD1 (6 bases). Deletions cut 4 bases from V and 2 bases from J, with 11 bases between. The germline gives CDR1 MNHEY, CDR2 SVGAGI. There are 14 residues in the CDR3. The CDR3 DNA is TGTGCCAGCAGTTTATCCAGGGGAAACACTGAAGCTTTCTTT. Its protein product is CASSLSRGNTEAFF.